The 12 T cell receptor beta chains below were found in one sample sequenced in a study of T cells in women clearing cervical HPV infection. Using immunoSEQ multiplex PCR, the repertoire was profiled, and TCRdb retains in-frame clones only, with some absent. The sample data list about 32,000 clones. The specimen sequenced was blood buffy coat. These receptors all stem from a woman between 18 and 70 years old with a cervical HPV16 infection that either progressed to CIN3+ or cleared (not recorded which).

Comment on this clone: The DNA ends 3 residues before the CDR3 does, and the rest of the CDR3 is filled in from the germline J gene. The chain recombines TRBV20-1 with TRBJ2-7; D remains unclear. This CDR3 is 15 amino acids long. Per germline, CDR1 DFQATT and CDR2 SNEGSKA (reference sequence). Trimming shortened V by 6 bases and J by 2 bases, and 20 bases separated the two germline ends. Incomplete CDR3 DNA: TGCAGTGCAAGTGGTCGACTCTTAACAACCTACGAG. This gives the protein CSASGRLLTTYE. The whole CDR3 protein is CSASGRLLTTYEQYF.

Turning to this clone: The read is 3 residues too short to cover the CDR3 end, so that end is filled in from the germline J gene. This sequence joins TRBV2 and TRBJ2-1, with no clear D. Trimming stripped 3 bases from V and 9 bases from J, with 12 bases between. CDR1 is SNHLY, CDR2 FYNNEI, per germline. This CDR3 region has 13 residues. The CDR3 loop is CASSDSLVVEQFF. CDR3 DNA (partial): TGTGCCAGCAGTGACAGTCTAGTGGTTGAG.

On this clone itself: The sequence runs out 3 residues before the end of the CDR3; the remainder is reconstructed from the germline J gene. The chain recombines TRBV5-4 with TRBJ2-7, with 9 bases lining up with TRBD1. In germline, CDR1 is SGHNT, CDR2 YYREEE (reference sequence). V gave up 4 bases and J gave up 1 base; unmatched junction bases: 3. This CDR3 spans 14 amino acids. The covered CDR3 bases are TGTGCCAGCAGCCGGGGACAGGGTTCCTACGAG. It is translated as CASSRGQGSYE. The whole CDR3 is CASSRGQGSYEQYF.

Incomplete CDR3 DNA: TGTGCCAGCAGCTTAAACGACAGGGCCTTCTATGGC. Encoded protein: CASSLNDRAFYG. The CDR3 in its entirety is CASSLNDRAFYGYTF. J is TRBJ1-2 and V is TRBV7-9; TRBD1 agrees at 7 bases. The CDR3 end falls 3 residues outside the read, so it is completed with the germline J gene. Germline CDR1 reads SEHNR; CDR2 reads FQNEAQ (reference sequence). The CDR3 loop spans 15 amino acids. Trimming cost V 2 bases and J 4 bases; bases outside gene matches: 7.

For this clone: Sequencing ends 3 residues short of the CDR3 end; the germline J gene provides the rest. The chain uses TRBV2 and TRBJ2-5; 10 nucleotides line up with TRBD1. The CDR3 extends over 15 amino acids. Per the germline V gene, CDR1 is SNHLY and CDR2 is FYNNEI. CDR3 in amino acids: CASILTEGTGATQYF. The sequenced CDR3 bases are TGTGCCAGCATCCTGACTGAGGGGACAGGGGCCACC.

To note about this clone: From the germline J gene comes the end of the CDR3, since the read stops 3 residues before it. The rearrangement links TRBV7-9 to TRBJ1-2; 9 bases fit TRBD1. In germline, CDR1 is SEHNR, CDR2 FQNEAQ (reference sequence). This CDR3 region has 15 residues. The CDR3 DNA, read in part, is TGTGCCAGCACCACCGCGGGGACAGGGCGGGAAGGC. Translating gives CASTTAGTGREG. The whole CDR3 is CASTTAGTGREGYTF.

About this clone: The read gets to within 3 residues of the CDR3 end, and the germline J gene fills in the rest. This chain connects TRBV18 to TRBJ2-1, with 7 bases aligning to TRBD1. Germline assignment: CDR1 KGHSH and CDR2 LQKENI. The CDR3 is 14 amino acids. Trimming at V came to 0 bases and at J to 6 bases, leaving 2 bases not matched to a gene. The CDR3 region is CASSPPGQSNEQFF. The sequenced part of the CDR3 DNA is TGTGCCAGCTCACCACCGGGACAGAGCAATGAG.

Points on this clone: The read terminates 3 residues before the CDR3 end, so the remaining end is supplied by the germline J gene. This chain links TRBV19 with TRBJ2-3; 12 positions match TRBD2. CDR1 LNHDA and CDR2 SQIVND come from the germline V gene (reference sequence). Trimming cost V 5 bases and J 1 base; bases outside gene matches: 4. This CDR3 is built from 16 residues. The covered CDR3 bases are TGTGCCAGTAGTTTGCTAGCGGGGGGGCGCACAGATACG. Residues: CASSLLAGGRTDT. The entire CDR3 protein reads CASSLLAGGRTDTQYF.

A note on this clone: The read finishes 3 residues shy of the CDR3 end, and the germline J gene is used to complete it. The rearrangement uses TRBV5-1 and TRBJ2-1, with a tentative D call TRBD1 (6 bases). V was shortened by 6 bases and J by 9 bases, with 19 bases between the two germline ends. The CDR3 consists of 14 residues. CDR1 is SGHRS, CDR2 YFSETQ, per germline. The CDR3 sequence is CASISGRGASEQFF. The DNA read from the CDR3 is TGCGCCAGCATTTCTGGCAGGGGAGCGAGTGAG.

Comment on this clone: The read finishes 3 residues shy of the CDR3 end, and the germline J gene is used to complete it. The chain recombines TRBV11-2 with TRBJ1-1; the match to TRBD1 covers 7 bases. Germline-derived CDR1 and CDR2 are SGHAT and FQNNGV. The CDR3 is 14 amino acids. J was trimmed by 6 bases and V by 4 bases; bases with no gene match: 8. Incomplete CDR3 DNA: TGTGCCAGCAGCTCACAGGGGACCTTGGCTGAA. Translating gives CASSSQGTLAE. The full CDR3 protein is CASSSQGTLAEAFF.

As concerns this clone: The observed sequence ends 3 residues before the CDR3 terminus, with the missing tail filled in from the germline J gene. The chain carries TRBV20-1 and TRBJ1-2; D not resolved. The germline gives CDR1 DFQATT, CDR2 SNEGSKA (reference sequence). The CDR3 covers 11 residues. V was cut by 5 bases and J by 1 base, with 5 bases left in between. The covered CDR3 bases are TGCAGTGCTCACAGTAACTATGGC. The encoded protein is CSAHSNYG. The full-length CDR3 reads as CSAHSNYGYTF.

CDR3 region: CASSDPPGLAGNEQFF. The DNA read from the CDR3 is TGTGCCAGTAGTGACCCGCCGGGACTAGCGGGCAATGAG. The chain combines TRBV19 with TRBJ2-1; 12 nucleotides align to TRBD2. The read comes to an end 3 residues before the CDR3 does, leaving the germline J gene to fill in the end. This CDR3 has 16 residues. With V trimmed by 5 bases and J by 6 bases, 8 bases remained unmatched. CDR1 is LNHDA and CDR2 is SQIVND in the germline V gene (reference sequence).